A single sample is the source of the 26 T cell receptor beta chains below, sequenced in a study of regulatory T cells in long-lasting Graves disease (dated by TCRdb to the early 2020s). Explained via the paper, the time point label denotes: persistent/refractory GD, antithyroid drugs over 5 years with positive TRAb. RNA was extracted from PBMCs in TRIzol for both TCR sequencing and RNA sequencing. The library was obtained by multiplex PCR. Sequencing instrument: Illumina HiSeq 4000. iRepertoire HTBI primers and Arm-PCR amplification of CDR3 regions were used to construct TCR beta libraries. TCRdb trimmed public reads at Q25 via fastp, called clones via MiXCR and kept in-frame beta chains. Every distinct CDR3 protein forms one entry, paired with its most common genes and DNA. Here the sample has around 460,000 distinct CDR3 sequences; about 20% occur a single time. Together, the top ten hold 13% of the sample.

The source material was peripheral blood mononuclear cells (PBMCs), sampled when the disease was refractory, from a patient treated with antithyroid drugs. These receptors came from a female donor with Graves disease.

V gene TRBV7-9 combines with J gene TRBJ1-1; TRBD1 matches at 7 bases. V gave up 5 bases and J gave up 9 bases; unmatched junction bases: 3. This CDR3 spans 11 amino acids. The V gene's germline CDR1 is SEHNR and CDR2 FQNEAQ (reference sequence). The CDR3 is CASSQTGKAFF. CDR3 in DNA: TGTGCCAGCAGCCAGACAGGGAAAGCTTTCTTT. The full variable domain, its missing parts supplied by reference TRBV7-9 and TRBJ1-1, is DTGVSQNPRHKITKRGQNVTFRCDPISEHNRLYWYRQTLGQGPEFLTYFQNEAQLEKSRLLSDRFSAERPKGSFSTLEIQRTEQGDSAMYLCASSQTGKAFFGQGTRLTVV.

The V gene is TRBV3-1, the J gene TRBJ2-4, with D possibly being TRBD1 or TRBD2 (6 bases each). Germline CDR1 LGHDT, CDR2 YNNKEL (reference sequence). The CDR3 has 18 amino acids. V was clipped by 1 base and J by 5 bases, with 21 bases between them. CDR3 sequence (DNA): TGTGCCAGCAGCCAAGGGCGCCTACAGGGATGGAGGGAAAACATTCAGTACTTC. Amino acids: CASSQGRLQGWRENIQYF.

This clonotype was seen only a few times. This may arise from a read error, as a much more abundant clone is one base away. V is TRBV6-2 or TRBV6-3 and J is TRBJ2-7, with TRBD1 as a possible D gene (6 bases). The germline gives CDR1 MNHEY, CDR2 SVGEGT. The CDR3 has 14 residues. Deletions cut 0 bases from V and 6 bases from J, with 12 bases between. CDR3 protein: CASSYSIGQPEQYF. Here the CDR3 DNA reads TGTGCCAGCAGTTACTCGATAGGACAGCCCGAGCAGTACTTC.

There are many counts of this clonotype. The CDR3 loop is CASTGRGQGNSPLHF. As DNA, the CDR3 is TGTGCCAGCACTGGCCGGGGACAGGGCAATTCACCCCTCCACTTT. V usage is TRBV28 and J usage is TRBJ1-6, with 9 bases fitting TRBD1. Germline values: CDR1 MDHEN, CDR2 SYDVKM. Trimming removed 7 bases from V and 7 bases from J; junction bases left unmatched: 8. The CDR3 covers 15 residues.

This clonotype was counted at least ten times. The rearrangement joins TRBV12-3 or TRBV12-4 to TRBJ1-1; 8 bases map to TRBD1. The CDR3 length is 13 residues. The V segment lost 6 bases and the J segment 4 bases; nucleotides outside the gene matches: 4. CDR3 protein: CASRRQGFTEAFF. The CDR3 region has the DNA TGTGCCAGCAGACGACAGGGGTTCACTGAAGCTTTCTTT.

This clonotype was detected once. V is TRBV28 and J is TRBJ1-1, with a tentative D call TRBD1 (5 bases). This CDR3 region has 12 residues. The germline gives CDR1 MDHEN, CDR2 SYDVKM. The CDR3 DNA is TGTGTCACCGTGAGGGGGAACACTGAAGCTTTCTTT. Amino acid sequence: CVTVRGNTEAFF.

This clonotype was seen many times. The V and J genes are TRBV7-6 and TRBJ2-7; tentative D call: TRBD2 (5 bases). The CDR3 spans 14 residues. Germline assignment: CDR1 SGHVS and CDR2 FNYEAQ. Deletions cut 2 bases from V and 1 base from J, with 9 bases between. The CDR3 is CASSLSRESYEQYF. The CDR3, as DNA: TGTGCCAGCAGCTTATCGAGGGAATCCTACGAGCAGTACTTC.

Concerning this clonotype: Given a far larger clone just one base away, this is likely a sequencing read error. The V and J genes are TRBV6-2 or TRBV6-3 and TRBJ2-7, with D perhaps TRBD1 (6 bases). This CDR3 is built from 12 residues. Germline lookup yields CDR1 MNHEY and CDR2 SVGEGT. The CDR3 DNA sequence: TGTGCCGGCAGTCAACAGGGCGACGAGCAGTACTTC. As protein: CAGSQQGDEQYF.

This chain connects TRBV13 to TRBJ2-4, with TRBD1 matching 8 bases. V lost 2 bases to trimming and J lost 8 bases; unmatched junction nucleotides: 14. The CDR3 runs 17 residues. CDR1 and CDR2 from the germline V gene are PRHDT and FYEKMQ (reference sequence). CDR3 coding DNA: TGTGCCAGCAGCTTAAGGAAGGTAGCAGGGGGCGTGGACATTCAGTACTTC. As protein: CASSLRKVAGGVDIQYF. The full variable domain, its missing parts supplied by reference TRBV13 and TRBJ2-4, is AAGVIQSPRHLIKEKRETATLKCYPIPRHDTVYWYQQGPGQDPQFLISFYEKMQSDKGSIPDRFSAQQFSDYHSELNMSSLELGDSALYFCASSLRKVAGGVDIQYFGAGTRLSVL.

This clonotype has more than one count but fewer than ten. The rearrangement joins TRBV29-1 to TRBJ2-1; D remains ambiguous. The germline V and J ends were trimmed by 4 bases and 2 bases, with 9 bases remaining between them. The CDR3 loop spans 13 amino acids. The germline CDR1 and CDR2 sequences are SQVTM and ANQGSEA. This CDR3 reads CSVVAETYNEQFF. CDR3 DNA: TGCAGCGTTGTGGCGGAAACCTACAATGAGCAGTTCTTC.

CDR3 coding DNA: TGTGCCAGCCACCTTTTAGCCTCCTACAATGAGCAGTTCTTC. Residues: CASHLLASYNEQFF. The chain couples TRBV6-2 or TRBV6-3 to TRBJ2-1; D uncertain. Germline CDR1 MNHEY, CDR2 SVGEGT. This CDR3 spans 14 amino acids. Trimming stripped 8 bases from V and 0 bases from J, with 11 bases between.

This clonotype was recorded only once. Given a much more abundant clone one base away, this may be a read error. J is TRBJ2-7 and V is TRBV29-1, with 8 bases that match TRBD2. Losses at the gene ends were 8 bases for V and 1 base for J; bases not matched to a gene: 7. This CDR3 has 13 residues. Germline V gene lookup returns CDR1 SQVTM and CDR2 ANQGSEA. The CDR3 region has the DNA TGCAGCTTTGCCGGGACTAGGTCCTACGAGCAGTACTTC. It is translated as CSFAGTRSYEQYF.

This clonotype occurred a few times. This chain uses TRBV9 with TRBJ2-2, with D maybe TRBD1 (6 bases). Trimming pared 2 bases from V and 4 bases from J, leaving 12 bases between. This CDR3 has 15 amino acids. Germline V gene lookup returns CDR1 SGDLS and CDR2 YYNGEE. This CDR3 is CASSVLGALTGELFF. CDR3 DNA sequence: TGTGCCAGCAGCGTTCTGGGGGCGCTCACCGGGGAGCTGTTTTTT. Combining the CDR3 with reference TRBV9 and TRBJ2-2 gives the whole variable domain DSGVTQTPKHLITATGQRVTLRCSPRSGDLSVYWYQQSLDQGLQFLIQYYNGEERAKGNILERFSAQQFPDLHSELNLSSLELGDSALYFCASSVLGALTGELFFGEGSRLTVL.

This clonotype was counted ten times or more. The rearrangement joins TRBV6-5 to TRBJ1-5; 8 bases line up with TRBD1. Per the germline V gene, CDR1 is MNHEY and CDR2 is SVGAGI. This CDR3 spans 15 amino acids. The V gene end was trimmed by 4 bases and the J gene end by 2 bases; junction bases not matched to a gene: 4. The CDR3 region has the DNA TGTGCCAGCAGTTCCGCGGGACAGGGCAATCAGCCCCAGCATTTT. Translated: CASSSAGQGNQPQHF.

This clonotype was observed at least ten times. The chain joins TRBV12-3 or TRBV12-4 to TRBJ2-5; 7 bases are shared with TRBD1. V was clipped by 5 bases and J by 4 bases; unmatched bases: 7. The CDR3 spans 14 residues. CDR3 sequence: CASSRLQGRETQYF. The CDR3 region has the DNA TGTGCCAGCAGTCGCTTACAGGGGAGAGAGACCCAGTACTTC.

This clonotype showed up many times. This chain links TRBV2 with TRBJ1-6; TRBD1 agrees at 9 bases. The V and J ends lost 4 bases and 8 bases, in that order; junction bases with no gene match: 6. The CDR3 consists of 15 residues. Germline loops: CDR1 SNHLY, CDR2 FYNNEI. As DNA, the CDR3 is TGTGCCAGCAGTGTTAGGACAGGGGTCGATTCACCCCTCCACTTT. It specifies CASSVRTGVDSPLHF.

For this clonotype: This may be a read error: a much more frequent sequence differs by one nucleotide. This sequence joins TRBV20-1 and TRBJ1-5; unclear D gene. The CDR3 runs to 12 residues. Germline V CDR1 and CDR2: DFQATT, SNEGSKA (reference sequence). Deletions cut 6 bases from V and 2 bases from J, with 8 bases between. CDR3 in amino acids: CSAGRGNQPQHF. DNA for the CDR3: TGCAGTGCCGGAAGAGGCAATCAGCCCCAGCATTTT.

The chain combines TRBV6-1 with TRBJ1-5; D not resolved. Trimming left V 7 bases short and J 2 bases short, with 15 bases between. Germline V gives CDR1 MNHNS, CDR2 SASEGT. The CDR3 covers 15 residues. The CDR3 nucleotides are TGTGCCAGCACCATGACCGGTCCAGGCAATCAGCCCCAGCATTTT. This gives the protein CASTMTGPGNQPQHF.

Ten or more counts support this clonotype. This CDR3 reads CASSQVFRYGYTF. DNA of the CDR3: TGCGCCAGCAGCCAAGTCTTCCGCTATGGCTACACCTTC. The rearrangement joins TRBV4-1 to TRBJ1-2; no reliable D call. Germline CDR1 and CDR2: MGHRA and YSYEKL. The CDR3 runs 13 residues. The ends were cut back, 1 base at V and 4 bases at J, with 7 bases in the middle.

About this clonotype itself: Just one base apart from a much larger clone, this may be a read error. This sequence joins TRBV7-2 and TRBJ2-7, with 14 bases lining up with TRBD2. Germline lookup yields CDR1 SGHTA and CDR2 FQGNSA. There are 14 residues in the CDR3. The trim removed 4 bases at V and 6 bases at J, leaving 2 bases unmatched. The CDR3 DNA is TGTGCCAGCAGCTCCGGACTAGCGGGGGGCGAGCAGTACTTC. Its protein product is CASSSGLAGGEQYF.

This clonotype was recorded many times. CDR3: CAVGGGKNYGYTF. As DNA, the CDR3 is TGTGCCGTAGGTGGGGGAAAAAACTATGGCTACACCTTC. V is TRBV6-1 and J is TRBJ1-2; D is perhaps TRBD1 (5 bases). The length of the CDR3 is 13 residues. V shed 11 bases and J shed 2 bases, with 15 bases lying between them. Germline CDR1 MNHNS, CDR2 SASEGT.

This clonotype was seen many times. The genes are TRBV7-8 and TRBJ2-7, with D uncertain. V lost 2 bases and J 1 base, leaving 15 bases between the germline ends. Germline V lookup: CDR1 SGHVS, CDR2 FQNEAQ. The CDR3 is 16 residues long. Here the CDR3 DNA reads TGTGCCAGCAGCTTATTTTATCGGAATGGTTCCTACGAGCAGTACTTC. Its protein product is CASSLFYRNGSYEQYF.

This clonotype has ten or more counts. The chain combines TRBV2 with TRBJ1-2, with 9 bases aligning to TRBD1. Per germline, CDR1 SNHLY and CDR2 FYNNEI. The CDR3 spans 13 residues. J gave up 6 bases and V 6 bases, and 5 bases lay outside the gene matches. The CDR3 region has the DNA TGTGCCAGCAGCGGGACAGGGAGAGATGGCTACACCTTC. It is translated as CASSGTGRDGYTF.

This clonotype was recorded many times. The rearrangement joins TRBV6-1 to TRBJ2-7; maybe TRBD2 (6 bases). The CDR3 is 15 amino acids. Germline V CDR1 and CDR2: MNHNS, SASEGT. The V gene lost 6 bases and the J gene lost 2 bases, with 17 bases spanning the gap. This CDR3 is CASSADPGGAYEQYF. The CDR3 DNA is TGTGCCAGCAGCGCCGACCCAGGAGGGGCCTACGAGCAGTACTTC.

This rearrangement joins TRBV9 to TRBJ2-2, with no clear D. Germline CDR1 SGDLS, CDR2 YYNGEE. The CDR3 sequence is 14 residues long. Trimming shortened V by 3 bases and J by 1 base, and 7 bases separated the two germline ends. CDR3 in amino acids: CASSARMNTGELFF. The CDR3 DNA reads TGTGCCAGCAGCGCCCGGATGAACACCGGGGAGCTGTTTTTT.

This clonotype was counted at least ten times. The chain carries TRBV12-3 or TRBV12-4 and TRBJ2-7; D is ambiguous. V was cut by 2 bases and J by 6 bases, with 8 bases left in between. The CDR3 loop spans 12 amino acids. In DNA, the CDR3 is TGTGCCAGCAGTTTACCATCCACCGAGCAGTACTTC. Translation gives CASSLPSTEQYF.